A single sample gave rise to the 27 T cell receptor beta chains below, sequenced in a study of cytomegalovirus exposure and HLA in healthy donors. The primer mix had 60 Vbeta and 13 Jbeta primers. Clones were read by immunoSEQ multiplex PCR, and TCRdb kept only the in-frame ones, dropping some. The sample records about 94,000 clones, roughly 80% being singletons. The sequenced material came from PBMCs. These receptors were obtained from a woman aged 55-75 years in good health and CMV-seronegative.

The chain combines TRBV28 with TRBJ2-1, with 7 bases lining up with TRBD2. With 2 bases clipped from V and 7 bases from J, the junction kept 8 bases outside the gene matches. The CDR3 consists of 15 residues. The germline gives CDR1 MDHEN, CDR2 SYDVKM. The CDR3: CASSLELAMGNEQFF. In DNA form, the CDR3 reads TGTGCCAGCAGTTTAGAACTAGCGATGGGGAATGAGCAGTTCTTC.

The gene calls are TRBV7-6 and TRBJ2-3, with 9 positions matching TRBD1. The CDR3 runs to 14 residues. The ends lost 2 bases at V and 6 bases at J; junction bases unmatched: 3. Germline-derived CDR1 and CDR2 are SGHVS and FNYEAQ. The CDR3 here is CASSLTGGPDTQYF. CDR3 coding DNA: TGTGCCAGCAGCTTAACAGGGGGCCCCGATACGCAGTATTTT.

The chain joins TRBV7-9 to TRBJ1-2; possible D gene TRBD1, 5 bases. Germline loops: CDR1 SEHNR, CDR2 FQNEAQ (reference sequence). The CDR3 loop spans 12 amino acids. The V end lost 5 bases, the J end lost 8 bases, and 12 bases lay between the germline ends. The CDR3 nucleotides are TGTGCCAGCAGCCCGGGGGATGACGGCTACACCTTC. Protein: CASSPGDDGYTF.

V gene TRBV5-4 combines with J gene TRBJ1-2; D perhaps matches TRBD1 (5 bases). V was trimmed by 4 bases and J by 8 bases, leaving 12 bases between them. Looked up from germline, CDR1 is SGHNT and CDR2 is YYREEE (reference sequence). The CDR3 is 12 residues long. The CDR3 here is CASSLGGDGYTF. CDR3 bases: TGTGCCAGCAGCCTCGGGGGAGACGGCTACACCTTC.

V gene TRBV5-4 combines with J gene TRBJ1-2; D is ambiguous. CDR1 SGHNT and CDR2 YYREEE come from the germline V gene (reference sequence). V shed 10 bases and J shed 4 bases, with 20 bases lying between them. This CDR3 comprises 14 residues. CDR3 nucleotide sequence: TGTGCCTCACAACCCGAGGCAGTCAGCTATGGCTACACCTTC. Translating gives CASQPEAVSYGYTF.

The chain has TRBV4-3 and TRBJ2-1, with 7 bases identical to TRBD2. The J segment lost 4 bases and the V segment lost 3 bases, leaving 9 bases of the junction unmatched. Germline assignment: CDR1 LGHNA and CDR2 YSLEER. This CDR3 has 16 amino acids. The CDR3 DNA reads TGCGCCAGCAGCCAGCCTCTGGGCGGGGGATACAATGAGCAGTTCTTC. This encodes CASSQPLGGGYNEQFF.

The chain couples TRBV30 to TRBJ2-3; D unresolved. CDR3 size: 13 residues. CDR1 is GTSNPN, CDR2 SVGIG, per germline (reference sequence). V was trimmed by 3 bases and J by 3 bases, leaving 10 bases between them. The CDR3 sequence is CAWSAYSTDTQYF. The CDR3 nucleotides are TGTGCCTGGAGCGCTTACTCAACAGATACGCAGTATTTT.

This sequence joins TRBV6-1 and TRBJ1-1; the D gene is possibly TRBD1 (6 bases). The V gene lost 6 bases and the J gene lost 1 base, with 9 bases spanning the gap. Germline V gene lookup returns CDR1 MNHNS and CDR2 SASEGT. The CDR3 has 13 amino acids. CDR3 protein: CASRRTENTEAFF. CDR3 DNA: TGTGCCAGCAGGAGGACAGAGAACACTGAAGCTTTCTTT.

The chain uses TRBV27 and TRBJ1-2; 7 bases align to TRBD1. Germline V gene lookup returns CDR1 MNHEY and CDR2 SMNVEV (reference sequence). The V gene end was trimmed by 7 bases and the J gene end by 5 bases; junction bases not matched to a gene: 7. The CDR3 is 13 residues long. The DNA of the CDR3 is TGTGCCAGCAAAAGACAGGGAAGATATGGCTACACCTTC. Translated, it gives CASKRQGRYGYTF.

This chain connects TRBV19 to TRBJ1-4; 7 positions agree with TRBD1. Germline CDR1 is LNHDA and CDR2 is SQIVND (reference sequence). The J segment lost 3 bases and the V segment lost 5 bases, leaving 12 bases of the junction unmatched. CDR3 length: 17 amino acids. The CDR3: CASSARIGTAANEKLFF. CDR3 in DNA: TGTGCCAGTAGTGCGCGAATAGGGACAGCGGCTAATGAAAAACTGTTTTTT.

The rearrangement uses TRBV6-5 and TRBJ2-1; 10 bases agree with TRBD1. V shed 6 bases, J shed 10 bases, and the junction held 12 bases outside the gene matches. Germline CDR1 reads MNHEY; CDR2 reads SVGAGI. This CDR3 region has 15 residues. The CDR3 loop is CASSPGGTGVWEQFF. CDR3 coding DNA: TGTGCCAGCAGCCCCGGCGGGACAGGGGTGTGGGAGCAGTTCTTC.

The chain has TRBV28 and TRBJ2-1; perhaps TRBD1 as D (5 bases). Germline CDR1 and CDR2: MDHEN and SYDVKM. There are 12 residues in the CDR3. V lost 7 bases and J lost 10, with 14 bases in between. In DNA, the CDR3 is TGTGCCAGCAATATGCAGGGTACCGAGCAGTTCTTC. Amino acids: CASNMQGTEQFF.

V usage is TRBV5-6 and J usage is TRBJ1-2; a possible D gene is TRBD1 (6 bases). Per germline, CDR1 SGHDT and CDR2 YYEEEE. This CDR3 region has 16 residues. V gave up 6 bases and J gave up 6 bases, with 24 bases separating them. The CDR3 region is CASTLSPHREKDGYTF. The CDR3 coding sequence is TGTGCCAGCACCCTCTCGCCCCACAGGGAGAAGGATGGCTACACCTTC.

The chain recombines TRBV27 with TRBJ2-1; D perhaps matches TRBD1 (5 bases). The CDR3 extends over 17 amino acids. Germline assignment: CDR1 MNHEY and CDR2 SMNVEV (reference sequence). V was trimmed by 1 base and J by 6 bases, leaving 19 bases between them. DNA for the CDR3: TGTGCCAGCAGTTTATACCGGACAAGATGGGAATCCAATGAGCAGTTCTTC. It translates to CASSLYRTRWESNEQFF.

The rearrangement joins TRBV11-3 to TRBJ2-6; the match to TRBD1 covers 7 bases. The V segment lost 4 bases and the J segment 0 bases; nucleotides outside the gene matches: 3. The V gene's germline CDR1 is SGHNT and CDR2 YENEEA. The length of the CDR3 is 16 residues. CDR3 residues: CASSSTGNSGANVLTF. CDR3 nucleotide sequence: TGTGCCAGCAGCTCGACAGGGAACTCTGGGGCCAACGTCCTGACTTTC.

The gene calls are TRBV7-9 and TRBJ2-1; TRBD1 aligns across 10 bases. This CDR3 spans 16 amino acids. The V gene end was trimmed by 2 bases and the J gene end by 4 bases; junction bases not matched to a gene: 5. The germline CDR1 and CDR2 sequences are SEHNR and FQNEAQ (reference sequence). In DNA form, the CDR3 reads TGTGCCAGCAGCTTATACCGGGACAGGGGATACAATGAGCAGTTCTTC. Its protein is CASSLYRDRGYNEQFF. Supplemented by reference TRBV7-9 and TRBJ2-1, the full variable domain reads DTGVSQNPRHKITKRGQNVTFRCDPISEHNRLYWYRQTLGQGPEFLTYFQNEAQLEKSRLLSDRFSAERPKGSFSTLEIQRTEQGDSAMYLCASSLYRDRGYNEQFFGPGTRLTVL.

This clone has a single count. V is TRBV5-1 and J is TRBJ2-3, with 8 bases identical to TRBD2. J gave up 5 bases and V 4 bases, and 12 bases lay outside the gene matches. The CDR3 is made up of 16 amino acids. CDR1 is SGHRS and CDR2 is YFSETQ in the germline V gene. The CDR3 loop reads CASSTLSGDRGDTQYF. Written as DNA, the CDR3 is TGCGCCAGCAGCACCCTTAGCGGGGACCGGGGAGATACGCAGTATTTT.

A single count supports this clone. The CDR3 sequence is CASSTRAGGKNNEQFF. CDR3 DNA: TGTGCCAGCAGCACCCGAGCGGGAGGCAAAAACAATGAGCAGTTCTTC. The chain carries TRBV7-2 and TRBJ2-1, with 9 nucleotides matching TRBD2. From germline, CDR1 is SGHTA and CDR2 FQGNSA. The junction had 10 bases not matched to a gene; V was cut back by 5 bases and J by 5 bases. The CDR3 runs 16 residues.

This clone has just a few counts. V gene TRBV28 combines with J gene TRBJ2-2; D not certain. The ends were cut back, 6 bases at V and 5 bases at J, with 22 bases in the middle. This CDR3 is 17 amino acids long. The germline V gene encodes CDR1 MDHEN and CDR2 SYDVKM. Written as DNA, the CDR3 is TGTGCCAGCAGAAGAATAGGAGTATCCTACGGAACCGGGGAGCTGTTTTTT. Translated, it gives CASRRIGVSYGTGELFF.

The V call is TRBV28, the J call TRBJ2-1; 8 bases are shared with TRBD2. V was clipped by 3 bases and J by 3 bases; unmatched bases: 4. The CDR3 extends over 15 amino acids. CDR1 is MDHEN and CDR2 is SYDVKM in the germline V gene. The CDR3 DNA is TGTGCCAGCAGTTTCGGCGGGAGGCTCTACAATGAGCAGTTCTTC. It specifies CASSFGGRLYNEQFF.

This clone has a handful of counts. The J gene is TRBJ2-5, the V gene TRBV27, with 7 bases identical to TRBD1. CDR1 MNHEY and CDR2 SMNVEV come from the germline V gene (reference sequence). J lost 7 bases, V lost 5 bases, and 16 bases had no gene match. The CDR3 is 16 residues long. DNA for the CDR3: TGTGCCAGCAGTCCCGACCAGGGGGTCTACCCACGGACCCAGTACTTC. Amino acids: CASSPDQGVYPRTQYF.

This clone has more than one count but fewer than ten. The chain is built from TRBV11-2 and TRBJ2-7, with D possibly matching TRBD2 (5 bases). The ends were cut back, 1 base at V and 6 bases at J, with 10 bases in the middle. Germline assignment: CDR1 SGHAT and CDR2 FQNNGV. CDR3 length: 13 residues. The CDR3 loop reads CASSLAGSSEQYF. The DNA of the CDR3 is TGTGCCAGCAGCTTAGCGGGAAGTTCCGAGCAGTACTTC. Combining the CDR3 with reference TRBV11-2 and TRBJ2-7 gives the whole variable domain EAGVAQSPRYKIIEKRQSVAFWCNPISGHATLYWYQQILGQGPKLLIQFQNNGVVDDSQLPKDRFSAERLKGVDSTLKIQPAKLEDSAVYLCASSLAGSSEQYFGPGTRLTVT.

This clone showed up just a few times. This CDR3 is CASSRGQVTYEQYF. The CDR3 bases are TGTGCCAGCAGCAGAGGACAGGTAACCTACGAGCAGTACTTC. The V and J genes are TRBV5-4 and TRBJ2-7, with 7 positions matching TRBD1. This CDR3 region has 14 residues. With V trimmed by 4 bases and J by 2 bases, 6 bases remained unmatched. The germline gives CDR1 SGHNT, CDR2 YYREEE (reference sequence).

This rearrangement joins TRBV19 to TRBJ1-1; 7 positions match TRBD1. V dropped 7 bases and J dropped 1; count of bases not matched to a gene: 6. The CDR3 has 14 amino acids. Germline-derived CDR1 and CDR2 are LNHDA and SQIVND (reference sequence). CDR3: CASTPGQSNTEAFF. The CDR3 bases are TGTGCCAGTACCCCGGGACAGTCGAACACTGAAGCTTTCTTT.

The count of this clone is one. The V and J genes are TRBV11-3 and TRBJ2-1; the D is unclear. Deletions cut 4 bases from V and 5 bases from J, with 12 bases between. Germline CDR1 reads SGHNT; CDR2 reads YENEEA. The CDR3 is made up of 14 amino acids. The CDR3 loop reads CASSSGPSNNEQFF. In nucleotides, the CDR3 is TGTGCCAGCAGCTCTGGGCCTTCAAACAATGAGCAGTTCTTC.

The V and J genes are TRBV6-5 and TRBJ1-5; TRBD1 is a possible D gene (6 bases). From germline, CDR1 is MNHEY and CDR2 SVGAGI. The CDR3 length is 14 residues. The V gene lost 5 bases and the J gene lost 5 bases, with 13 bases spanning the gap. In DNA, the CDR3 is TGTGCCAGCAGTCAACAGGGTAGGGATCAGCCCCAGCATTTT. It codes for CASSQQGRDQPQHF.

Details on this clone: In the same sample, other DNA sequences code for this CDR3. J is TRBJ2-3 and V is TRBV9; no clear D. Trimming pared 0 bases from V and 2 bases from J, leaving 7 bases between. This CDR3 has 14 residues. CDR1 is SGDLS and CDR2 is YYNGEE in the germline V gene. The CDR3 reads CASSVGASTDTQYF. The DNA of the CDR3 is TGTGCCAGCAGCGTAGGAGCCTCCACAGATACGCAGTATTTT.